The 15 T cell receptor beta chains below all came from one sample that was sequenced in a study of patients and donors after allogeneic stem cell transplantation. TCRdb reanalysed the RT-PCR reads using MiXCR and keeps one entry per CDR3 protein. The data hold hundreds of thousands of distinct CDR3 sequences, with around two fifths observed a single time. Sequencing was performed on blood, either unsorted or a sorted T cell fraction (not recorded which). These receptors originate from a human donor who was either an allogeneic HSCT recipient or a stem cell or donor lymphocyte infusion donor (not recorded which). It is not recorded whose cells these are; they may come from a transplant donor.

CDR3 sequence (DNA): TGCAGCGTTGAAGATGGGGGGGCTGTTTTCTATGGCTACACCTTC. It is translated as CSVEDGGAVFYGYTF. The rearrangement uses TRBV29-1 and TRBJ1-2, with a tentative D call TRBD1 (6 bases). The CDR3 loop spans 15 amino acids. Trimming removed 0 bases at V and 4 bases at J, with 15 bases between. CDR1 is SQVTM and CDR2 is ANQGSEA in the germline V gene.

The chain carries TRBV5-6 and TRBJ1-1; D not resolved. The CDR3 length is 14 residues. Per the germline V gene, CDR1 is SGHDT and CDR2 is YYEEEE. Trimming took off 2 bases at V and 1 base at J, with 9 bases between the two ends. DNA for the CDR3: TGTGCCAGCAGCTTCGGAGGGCCGAACACTGAAGCTTTCTTT. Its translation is CASSFGGPNTEAFF.

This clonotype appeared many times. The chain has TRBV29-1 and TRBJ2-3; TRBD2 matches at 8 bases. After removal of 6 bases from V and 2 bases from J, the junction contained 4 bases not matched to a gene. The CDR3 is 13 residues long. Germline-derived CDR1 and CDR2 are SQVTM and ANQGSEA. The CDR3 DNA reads TGCAGCGTCTCTAGCGGGTTCACAGATACGCAGTATTTT. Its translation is CSVSSGFTDTQYF.

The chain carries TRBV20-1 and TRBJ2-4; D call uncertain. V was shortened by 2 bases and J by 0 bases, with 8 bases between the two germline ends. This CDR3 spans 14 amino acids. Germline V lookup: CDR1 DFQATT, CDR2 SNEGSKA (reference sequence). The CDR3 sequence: CSARRSVAKNIQYF. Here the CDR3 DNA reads TGCAGTGCTAGAAGGTCGGTAGCCAAAAACATTCAGTACTTC.

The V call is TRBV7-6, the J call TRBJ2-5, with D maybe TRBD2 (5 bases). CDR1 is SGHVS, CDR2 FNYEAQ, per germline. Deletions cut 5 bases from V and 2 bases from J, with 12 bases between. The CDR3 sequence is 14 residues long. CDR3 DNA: TGTGCCAGCAGCGCGCCGGGATTACAAGAGACCCAGTACTTC. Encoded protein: CASSAPGLQETQYF.

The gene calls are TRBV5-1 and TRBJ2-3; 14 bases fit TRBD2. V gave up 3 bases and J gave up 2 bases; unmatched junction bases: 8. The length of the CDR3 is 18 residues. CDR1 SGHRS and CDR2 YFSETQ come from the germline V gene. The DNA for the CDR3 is TGCGCCAGCAGCTCCCCGGGACTAGCGGGGGCCGTCACAGATACGCAGTATTTT. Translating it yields CASSSPGLAGAVTDTQYF.

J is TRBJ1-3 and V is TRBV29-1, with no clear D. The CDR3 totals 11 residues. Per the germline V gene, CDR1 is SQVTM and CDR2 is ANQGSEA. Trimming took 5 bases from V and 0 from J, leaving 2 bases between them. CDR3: CSVSSGNTIYF. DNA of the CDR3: TGCAGCGTTAGCTCTGGAAACACCATATATTTT.

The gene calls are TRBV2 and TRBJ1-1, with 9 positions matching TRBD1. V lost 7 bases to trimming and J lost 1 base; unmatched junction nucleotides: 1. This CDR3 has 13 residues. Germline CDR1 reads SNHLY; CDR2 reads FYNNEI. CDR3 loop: CASTGQGNTEAFF. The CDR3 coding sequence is TGTGCCAGCACGGGACAGGGGAACACTGAAGCTTTCTTT.

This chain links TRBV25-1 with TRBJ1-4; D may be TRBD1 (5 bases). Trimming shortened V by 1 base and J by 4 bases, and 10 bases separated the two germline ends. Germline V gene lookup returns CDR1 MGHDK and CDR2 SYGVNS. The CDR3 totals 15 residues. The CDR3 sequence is CASSESGRGNEKLFF. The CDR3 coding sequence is TGTGCCAGCAGTGAATCGGGACGCGGTAATGAAAAACTGTTTTTT.

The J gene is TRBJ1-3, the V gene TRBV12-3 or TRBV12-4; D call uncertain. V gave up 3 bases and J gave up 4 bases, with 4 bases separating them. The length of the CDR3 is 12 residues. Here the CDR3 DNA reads TGTGCCAGCAGTTTGTACGGAAACACCATATATTTT. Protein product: CASSLYGNTIYF.

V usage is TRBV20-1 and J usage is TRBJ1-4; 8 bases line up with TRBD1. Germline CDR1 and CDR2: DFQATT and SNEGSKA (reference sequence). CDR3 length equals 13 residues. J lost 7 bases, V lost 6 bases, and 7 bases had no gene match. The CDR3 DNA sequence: TGCAGTGCCCACGACAGGGGCCGTGAAAAACTGTTTTTT. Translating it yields CSAHDRGREKLFF.

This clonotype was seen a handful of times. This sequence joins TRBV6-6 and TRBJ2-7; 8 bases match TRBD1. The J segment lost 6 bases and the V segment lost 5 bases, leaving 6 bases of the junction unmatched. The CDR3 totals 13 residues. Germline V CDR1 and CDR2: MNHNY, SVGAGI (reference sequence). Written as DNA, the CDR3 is TGTGCCAGCAGTCGCGGACAGGGCGCCGAGCAGTACTTC. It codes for CASSRGQGAEQYF.

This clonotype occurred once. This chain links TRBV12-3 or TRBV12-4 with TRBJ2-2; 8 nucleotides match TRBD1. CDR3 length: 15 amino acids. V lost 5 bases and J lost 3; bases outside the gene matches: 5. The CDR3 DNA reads TGTGCCAGCAGTCCCAGACAGGGGTACACCGGGGAGCTGTTTTTT. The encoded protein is CASSPRQGYTGELFF.

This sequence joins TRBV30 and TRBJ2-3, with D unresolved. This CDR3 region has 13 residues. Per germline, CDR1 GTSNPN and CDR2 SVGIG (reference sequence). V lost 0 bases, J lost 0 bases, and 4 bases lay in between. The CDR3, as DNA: TGTGCCTGGAGTGTCTATAGCACAGATACGCAGTATTTT. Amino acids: CAWSVYSTDTQYF. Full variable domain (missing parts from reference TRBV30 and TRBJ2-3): SQTIHQWPATLVQPVGSPLSLECTVEGTSNPNLYWYRQAAGRGLQLLFYSVGIGQISSEVPQNLSASRPQDRQFILSSKKLLLSDSGFYLCAWSVYSTDTQYFGPGTRLTVL.

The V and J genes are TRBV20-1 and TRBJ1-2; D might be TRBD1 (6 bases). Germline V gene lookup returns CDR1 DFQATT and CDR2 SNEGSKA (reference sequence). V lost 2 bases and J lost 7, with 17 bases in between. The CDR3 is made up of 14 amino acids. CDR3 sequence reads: CSARSRTGRSGYTF. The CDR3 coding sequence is TGCAGTGCTAGATCGAGAACAGGGCGGAGTGGCTACACCTTC.